One and the same sample provided the 30 T cell receptor beta chains below, sequenced in a study of sequential checkpoint blockade in melanoma (dated by TCRdb to about 2019). Library preparation employed the immunoSEQ multiplex PCR assay. Here the immuneACCESS table is served through TCRdb, limited to in-frame sequences with V and J called. Missing clones are a known gap in these copies; in checked studies unresolved V genes cover under half, and the rest lacks a known reason. The sample has roughly 31,000 clones on record, less than 90% of them singletons. Clones ranked in the top ten supply 22% of the sample. The sample's treatment or condition label, decoded: randomized to nivolumab then ipilimumab (arm A) or the reverse (arm B). Material: CD8+ T cells sorted from blood (inferred from file names), obtained from a patient given nivolumab and ipilimumab in sequence. These TCRs come from a human donor with melanoma.

The rearrangement uses TRBV7-2 and TRBJ2-3, with 12 positions matching TRBD2. This CDR3 has 17 amino acids. V was clipped by 5 bases and J by 4 bases; unmatched bases: 10. Germline V gene sequence: CDR1 SGHTA, CDR2 FQGNSA. The CDR3 sequence is CASSTMWLAGGADTQYF. CDR3 nucleotides: TGTGCCAGCAGCACTATGTGGCTAGCGGGAGGGGCAGATACGCAGTATTTT.

The chain couples TRBV5-6 to TRBJ2-7; 9 bases are shared with TRBD1. CDR1 is SGHDT and CDR2 is YYEEEE in the germline V gene. V gave up 4 bases and J gave up 3 bases; unmatched junction bases: 5. The CDR3 extends over 14 amino acids. This CDR3 reads CASSPGQGFYEQYF. CDR3 nucleotide sequence: TGTGCCAGCAGCCCGGGACAGGGCTTCTACGAGCAGTACTTC.

V gene TRBV29-1 combines with J gene TRBJ2-1; 16 bases align to TRBD2. CDR3 size: 16 residues. J was trimmed by 8 bases and V by 0 bases; bases with no gene match: 4. Looked up from germline, CDR1 is SQVTM and CDR2 is ANQGSEA. The CDR3 here is CSVEDPGLAGGDEQFF. DNA for the CDR3: TGCAGCGTTGAAGACCCGGGACTAGCGGGGGGGGATGAGCAGTTCTTC.

The chain carries TRBV11-2 and TRBJ2-7; 10 nucleotides agree with TRBD2. Germline trimming cut 4 bases from V and 2 bases from J; bases unmatched to any gene: 11. The CDR3 consists of 17 residues. The germline CDR1 and CDR2 sequences are SGHAT and FQNNGV. The chain's CDR3 is CASSYKLYSGGAYEQYF. CDR3 nucleotides: TGTGCCAGCAGCTACAAACTCTACAGCGGGGGGGCCTACGAGCAGTACTTC.

The J gene is TRBJ2-1, the V gene TRBV11-2; a weak D match, TRBD2 (5 bases). This CDR3 region has 14 residues. Trimming stripped 5 bases from V and 8 bases from J, with 16 bases between. The V gene's germline CDR1 is SGHAT and CDR2 FQNNGV. The CDR3 DNA follows: TGTGCCAGCAGCCCCGCCTATGGAGGCTATGAGCAGTTCTTC. Translating gives CASSPAYGGYEQFF.

The V gene is TRBV4-1, the J gene TRBJ2-1, with D tentatively TRBD1 (6 bases). Germline V gene lookup returns CDR1 MGHRA and CDR2 YSYEKL. The CDR3 is 15 amino acids. Trimming pared 1 base from V and 2 bases from J, leaving 9 bases between. This CDR3 is CASSQVRQAYNEQFF. The CDR3 coding sequence is TGCGCCAGCAGCCAAGTCCGACAGGCCTACAATGAGCAGTTCTTC.

The V and J genes are TRBV28 and TRBJ2-6, with D perhaps TRBD1 (6 bases). V shed 4 bases and J shed 0 bases, with 16 bases lying between them. CDR1 and CDR2 (germline): MDHEN, SYDVKM. This CDR3 comprises 18 residues. The CDR3 nucleotides read TGTGCCAGCAGTTCCTGGACAGTTCTGGACTCTGGGGCCAACGTCCTGACTTTC. It translates to CASSSWTVLDSGANVLTF.

The J gene is TRBJ2-7, the V gene TRBV2; D possibly corresponds to TRBD2 (5 bases). V shed 4 bases and J shed 2 bases, with 12 bases lying between them. Germline V gene sequence: CDR1 SNHLY, CDR2 FYNNEI. This CDR3 has 14 amino acids. This chain's CDR3 is CASSVGKRAYEQYF. For the CDR3, the DNA is TGTGCCAGCAGTGTGGGTAAGAGGGCCTACGAGCAGTACTTC.

The chain links TRBV5-4 to TRBJ1-2, with 8 bases matching TRBD1. Germline CDR1 reads SGHNT; CDR2 reads YYREEE (reference sequence). Germline trimming cut 0 bases from V and 4 bases from J; bases unmatched to any gene: 8. The CDR3 runs 16 residues. CDR3 DNA sequence: TGTGCCAGCAGCTTGGTAGGGGACAGGTCCTCCTATGGCTACACCTTC. Amino acid sequence: CASSLVGDRSSYGYTF.

The chain combines TRBV13 with TRBJ1-1; no firm D call. V was pared by 5 bases and J by 1 base, with 11 bases between. Germline V lookup: CDR1 PRHDT, CDR2 FYEKMQ (reference sequence). The CDR3 is 14 amino acids. This chain's CDR3 is CASSKRGWNTEAFF. DNA of the CDR3: TGTGCCAGCAGCAAGAGAGGGTGGAACACTGAAGCTTTCTTT. The variable domain in full, with the rest retrieved from reference TRBV13 and TRBJ1-1, is AAGVIQSPRHLIKEKRETATLKCYPIPRHDTVYWYQQGPGQDPQFLISFYEKMQSDKGSIPDRFSAQQFSDYHSELNMSSLELGDSALYFCASSKRGWNTEAFFGQGTRLTVV.

In nucleotides, the CDR3 is TGTGCCAGCAGTTTATTGGCTAGCGGGAGTCTCGACGAGCAGTACTTC. Translation: CASSLLASGSLDEQYF. The V call is TRBV27, the J call TRBJ2-7, with 10 bases lining up with TRBD2. Germline loops: CDR1 MNHEY, CDR2 SMNVEV (reference sequence). CDR3 length equals 16 residues. Trimming cost V 1 base and J 5 bases; bases outside gene matches: 8.

The gene calls are TRBV27 and TRBJ2-1; no reliable D call. Germline V lookup: CDR1 MNHEY, CDR2 SMNVEV (reference sequence). V shed 3 bases and J shed 0 bases, with 15 bases lying between them. The CDR3 spans 17 residues. CDR3 nucleotide sequence: TGTGCCAGCAGTTTTCGTGACGTCCGGAGCTCCTACAATGAGCAGTTCTTC. This codes for CASSFRDVRSSYNEQFF.

This chain links TRBV7-2 with TRBJ1-2; 7 bases map to TRBD1. The V segment lost 0 bases and the J segment 4 bases; nucleotides outside the gene matches: 5. Per germline, CDR1 SGHTA and CDR2 FQGNSA. This CDR3 has 15 residues. Here the CDR3 DNA reads TGTGCCAGCAGCTTAGCGGGGGACAGCCCCTATGGCTACACCTTC. This sequence encodes CASSLAGDSPYGYTF.

This clone came up a few times. V is TRBV15 and J is TRBJ2-1; perhaps TRBD2 as D (6 bases). The germline CDR1 and CDR2 sequences are LNHNV and YYDKDF (reference sequence). Trimming left V 0 bases short and J 2 bases short, with 14 bases between. The CDR3 has 17 residues. The CDR3 nucleotides are TGTGCCACCAGCAGAGATGAGGCAGGGAGGCCCTACAATGAGCAGTTCTTC. This translates into CATSRDEAGRPYNEQFF.

This chain joins TRBV6-1 and TRBJ1-1; 7 bases agree with TRBD1. This CDR3 has 15 residues. The junction had 7 bases not matched to a gene; V was cut back by 6 bases and J by 0 bases. Germline loops: CDR1 MNHNS, CDR2 SASEGT. The CDR3 DNA follows: TGTGCCAGCAGAGACAGGGCCGCCATGAACACTGAAGCTTTCTTT. This translates into CASRDRAAMNTEAFF.

This chain links TRBV7-9 with TRBJ1-2; 10 bases agree with TRBD1. V trimming: 4 bases; J trimming: 4 bases; junction bases outside the gene matches: 0. In germline, CDR1 is SEHNR, CDR2 FQNEAQ (reference sequence). The CDR3 spans 13 residues. The CDR3 sequence: CASSWDRGYGYTF. CDR3 nucleotides: TGTGCCAGCAGCTGGGACAGGGGCTATGGCTACACCTTC.

The chain combines TRBV9 with TRBJ1-4; weak D call: TRBD1 (5 bases). Germline CDR1 is SGDLS and CDR2 is YYNGEE. Between the trimmed V and J ends, which lost 3 bases and 4 bases, there was a span of 13 bases. The CDR3 contains 15 residues. CDR3 coding DNA: TGTGCCAGCAGCGCCACAGGCGACGATAATGAAAAACTGTTTTTT. This encodes CASSATGDDNEKLFF. Complete variable domain (other parts from reference TRBV9 and TRBJ1-4): DSGVTQTPKHLITATGQRVTLRCSPRSGDLSVYWYQQSLDQGLQFLIQYYNGEERAKGNILERFSAQQFPDLHSELNLSSLELGDSALYFCASSATGDDNEKLFFGSGTQLSVL.

V and J are TRBV5-6 and TRBJ1-2, with TRBD1 identical over 8 bases. V was clipped by 1 base and J by 8 bases; unmatched bases: 7. Germline V CDR1 and CDR2: SGHDT, YYEEEE. The CDR3 has 14 residues. The CDR3 loop reads CASSLPQGEEGYTF. The CDR3 region has the DNA TGTGCCAGCAGCTTGCCACAGGGGGAAGAAGGCTACACCTTC.

V and J are TRBV15 and TRBJ2-4; TRBD1 agrees at 7 bases. Germline trimming cut 3 bases from V and 0 bases from J; bases unmatched to any gene: 11. There are 18 residues in the CDR3. Germline CDR1 and CDR2: LNHNV and YYDKDF (reference sequence). In nucleotides, the CDR3 is TGTGCCACCAGCAGGACCCTCCGGGACAGCTCAGCCAAAAACATTCAGTACTTC. Protein sequence: CATSRTLRDSSAKNIQYF.

The chain employs TRBV27 and TRBJ2-7, with 7 bases fitting TRBD2. Germline-derived CDR1 and CDR2 are MNHEY and SMNVEV (reference sequence). The CDR3 has 15 amino acids. J was trimmed by 0 bases and V by 6 bases; bases with no gene match: 8. The chain's CDR3 is CASRGLEVGSYEQYF. In DNA, the CDR3 is TGTGCCAGCAGAGGACTAGAGGTAGGCTCCTACGAGCAGTACTTC.

V is TRBV6-1 and J is TRBJ1-4, with D tentatively TRBD1 (5 bases). V shed 2 bases and J shed 6 bases, with 10 bases lying between them. The CDR3 is 14 residues long. Germline V lookup: CDR1 MNHNS, CDR2 SASEGT. The CDR3: CASSEYGGYEKLFF. For the CDR3, the DNA is TGTGCCAGCAGTGAATACGGGGGTTATGAAAAACTGTTTTTT.

In this sample, this clone turned up a few times. The chain employs TRBV7-9 and TRBJ2-5; 11 bases line up with TRBD1. The last part of the DNA fits TRBJ2-7 better; the J call may be wrong. The CDR3 length is 15 residues. Germline V gene sequence: CDR1 SEHNR, CDR2 FQNEAQ (reference sequence). The CDR3 here is CASSSTGTGGYEQYF. The CDR3 DNA reads TGTGCCAGCAGCTCCACCGGGACAGGGGGGTACGAGCAGTACTTC.

The V and J genes are TRBV7-9 and TRBJ2-2; D is unresolved. The CDR3 has 15 residues. V shed 3 bases and J shed 0 bases, with 8 bases lying between them. Germline V gives CDR1 SEHNR, CDR2 FQNEAQ (reference sequence). For the CDR3, the DNA is TGTGCCAGCAGCTTTGGGCCGCCGAACACCGGGGAGCTGTTTTTT. This encodes CASSFGPPNTGELFF.

The chain carries TRBV11-3 and TRBJ2-1; D gene unclear. Germline lookup yields CDR1 SGHNT and CDR2 YENEEA. The V end was cut by 5 bases, the J end by 6 bases, with 11 bases between. This CDR3 has 13 residues. The CDR3 coding sequence is TGTGCCAGCAGCCTCCCTATTGGCAATGAGCAGTTCTTC. It codes for CASSLPIGNEQFF.

V usage is TRBV28 and J usage is TRBJ1-5; the D gene is possibly TRBD1 (5 bases). This CDR3 has 17 amino acids. The ends were cut back, 6 bases at V and 0 bases at J, with 18 bases in the middle. Germline V gene data show CDR1 as MDHEN and CDR2 as SYDVKM. In DNA, the CDR3 is TGTGCCAGCAGACGAATGGGGGAGGGCTATAGCAATCAGCCCCAGCATTTT. Its protein is CASRRMGEGYSNQPQHF.

The rearrangement uses TRBV10-1 and TRBJ2-7; TRBD1 aligns across 10 bases. The CDR3 is made up of 15 amino acids. The germline V gene has CDR1 WNHNN and CDR2 SYGVQD (reference sequence). Unmatched junction bases numbered 9, after V lost 6 bases and J lost 4 bases. The chain's CDR3 is CASSPGQGEGYEQYF. CDR3 DNA: TGCGCCAGCAGCCCTGGACAGGGGGAAGGGTACGAGCAGTACTTC.

The rearrangement joins TRBV10-3 to TRBJ2-1, with no clear D. Germline V lookup: CDR1 ENHRY, CDR2 SYGVKD. Trimming removed 8 bases at V and 0 bases at J, with 8 bases between. This CDR3 region has 13 residues. CDR3: CAISGGSYNEQFF. As DNA, the CDR3 is TGTGCCATCTCGGGTGGCTCCTACAATGAGCAGTTCTTC.

The V and J genes are TRBV4-1 and TRBJ1-2; 8 bases line up with TRBD1. This CDR3 is built from 14 residues. Germline V gene sequence: CDR1 MGHRA, CDR2 YSYEKL. V was clipped by 7 bases and J by 2 bases; unmatched bases: 6. The CDR3 DNA reads TGCGCCAGCACCAGGACAGGGCAAAACTATGGCTACACCTTC. Its protein is CASTRTGQNYGYTF.

In DNA, the CDR3 is TGTGCCATCGCTCCCGGGACAGGGAGCCCTAGCAATCAGCCCCAGCATTTT. It is translated as CAIAPGTGSPSNQPQHF. This chain uses TRBV10-3 with TRBJ1-5; 9 bases line up with TRBD1. Germline V lookup: CDR1 ENHRY, CDR2 SYGVKD. CDR3 size: 17 residues. Unmatched junction bases numbered 11, after V lost 8 bases and J lost 0 bases.

V usage is TRBV27 and J usage is TRBJ1-2; 8 positions match TRBD1. CDR3 size: 14 residues. The ends lost 5 bases at V and 7 bases at J; junction bases unmatched: 9. Germline V gives CDR1 MNHEY, CDR2 SMNVEV (reference sequence). CDR3 sequence reads: CASSPSVRGLGYTF. CDR3 sequence (DNA): TGTGCCAGCAGTCCCTCGGTCAGGGGGCTTGGCTACACCTTC.